This T cell receptor (beta chain) emerged from a study of blood T cell repertoires in COVID-19. Assay used: immunoSEQ multiplex PCR; TCRdb lists only in-frame clones, some missing. The sample has about 100,000 clones; around three quarters are singletons. The TCR originated in a man aged 45 to 65 who had recovered from COVID-19. The sequencing sample was made of peripheral blood.

Here the CDR3 DNA reads TGTGCCAGCAGCCCGGAGGCCGGGGAGCTGTTTTTT. It specifies CASSPEAGELFF. The chain has TRBV7-3 and TRBJ2-2; possibly TRBD2 for D (5 bases). Germline V gives CDR1 SGHTA, CDR2 FQGTGA. This CDR3 has 12 residues. Trimming shortened V by 5 bases and J by 6 bases, and 7 bases separated the two germline ends.